This T cell receptor (beta chain) was profiled in a study of T cells after posttransplantation cyclophosphamide. Assay used: immunoSEQ multiplex PCR; TCRdb lists only in-frame clones, some missing. The profile shows 25,000 to 35,000 clones, around 90% of them singletons. The sequencing sample was made of PBMCs. The sequence came from a woman in her 40s with a blood cancer, CMV-positive, and with a related stem cell donor.

CDR3 sequence: CASSFTGTGSYEQYF. DNA of the CDR3: TGTGCCAGCAGCTTCACCGGGACAGGGTCCTACGAGCAGTACTTC. The chain combines TRBV9 with TRBJ2-7; 9 bases match TRBD1. The J segment lost 1 base and the V segment lost 4 bases, leaving 6 bases of the junction unmatched. CDR1 and CDR2 (germline): SGDLS, YYNGEE. The CDR3 contains 15 residues.